At least ten counts were recorded for the clone carrying this T cell receptor beta chain. Its specificity is unknown. These data originate in a study of identical twins. Findings and caveats of the study: A partial confounding effect on zero-insertion analyses could come from invariant MAIT and iNKT cells. With abundant cord blood beta clonotypes, insertions were fewer; memory repertoires showed no such pattern.

This CDR3 has 13 residues. Per germline, CDR1 SQVTM and CDR2 ANQGSEA. The V end was cut by 7 bases, the J end by 3 bases, with 15 bases between. cDNA carried unique molecular identifiers, and a universal primer site was added by template switching. TCRdb reanalysed the 5' RACE reads using MiXCR and keeps one entry per CDR3 protein. Of under 900,000 distinct CDR3 sequences detected, 9% to 15% appear once; the ten largest clones hold around 1.6%. The sample was also reused in another study, on yellow fever vaccine responses in identical twins.

This sequence joins TRBV29-1 and TRBJ1-2; D gene uncertain. This TCR derives from a woman aged 18-29 years in good health. Sequencing was performed on PBMCs. The CDR3 nucleotides read TGCAGCGCCAATAGCGGGTCCCACTATGGCTACACCTTC. Translation: CSANSGSHYGYTF.